The 10 T cell receptor beta chains listed next were all sequenced from one sample in a study of shared clonotypes between healthy human individuals (dated by TCRdb to 2018 to 2021). The receptor library was made with the immunoSEQ multiplex PCR assay. Here the immuneACCESS table is served through TCRdb, limited to in-frame sequences with V and J called. Missing clones are a known gap in these copies; in checked studies unresolved V genes cover under half, and the rest lacks a known reason. The sample table contains roughly 330,000 clones; only one count was recorded for roughly 70% of them. The ten top clones hold 10% to 13% of the sample. The sequencing sample was made of memory CD4+ T cells sorted from blood. What the cell subset or site label conveys for this sample: CD45RA-negative fraction. Every receptor here comes from a man aged 30 to 39 in good health.

The chain couples TRBV7-9 to TRBJ1-4; D perhaps matches TRBD1 (6 bases). V lost 6 bases and J lost 7, with 15 bases in between. Germline CDR1 and CDR2: SEHNR and FQNEAQ (reference sequence). This CDR3 comprises 14 residues. In nucleotides, the CDR3 is TGTGCCAGCAGTCTTGCCGGGACATTTGAAAAACTGTTTTTT. Translated: CASSLAGTFEKLFF. The full variable domain, completed using reference TRBV7-9 and TRBJ1-4, is DTGVSQNPRHKITKRGQNVTFRCDPISEHNRLYWYRQTLGQGPEFLTYFQNEAQLEKSRLLSDRFSAERPKGSFSTLEIQRTEQGDSAMYLCASSLAGTFEKLFFGSGTQLSVL.

This clone was seen ten or more times. Different DNA sequences within this sample yield the same CDR3. J is TRBJ2-7 and V is TRBV9; 8 bases are shared with TRBD1. Germline V gene lookup returns CDR1 SGDLS and CDR2 YYNGEE. After removal of 1 base from V and 5 bases from J, the junction contained 5 bases not matched to a gene. There are 14 residues in the CDR3. The CDR3: CASSVSDRGHEQYF. DNA of the CDR3: TGTGCCAGCAGCGTATCCGACAGGGGCCACGAGCAGTACTTC.

The chain is built from TRBV11-2 and TRBJ2-1, with a possible D match to TRBD1 (5 bases). Germline CDR1 SGHAT, CDR2 FQNNGV. V lost 0 bases to trimming and J lost 6 bases, with 6 bases between them. The CDR3 totals 13 residues. The CDR3 nucleotides are TGTGCCAGCAGCTTAGACAGGGCCAATGAGCAGTTCTTC. Translating gives CASSLDRANEQFF. The full variable domain, rest sourced from reference TRBV11-2 and TRBJ2-1, is EAGVAQSPRYKIIEKRQSVAFWCNPISGHATLYWYQQILGQGPKLLIQFQNNGVVDDSQLPKDRFSAERLKGVDSTLKIQPAKLEDSAVYLCASSLDRANEQFFGPGTRLTVL.

The CDR3 coding sequence is TGTGCCAGCAGCTTTCTTAGCGGTCTAACCACAGATACGCAGTATTTT. Amino acids: CASSFLSGLTTDTQYF. The chain uses TRBV13 and TRBJ2-3, with D perhaps matching TRBD2 (6 bases). The germline V gene encodes CDR1 PRHDT and CDR2 FYEKMQ (reference sequence). The V end was cut by 3 bases, the J end by 2 bases, with 15 bases between. The CDR3 extends over 16 amino acids.

This chain links TRBV9 with TRBJ2-1, with 10 bases aligning to TRBD1. Per germline, CDR1 SGDLS and CDR2 YYNGEE. The CDR3 sequence is 15 residues long. The junction had 6 bases not matched to a gene; V was cut back by 3 bases and J by 6 bases. The CDR3 spells CASSARTGGGNEQFF. The CDR3 nucleotides are TGTGCCAGCAGCGCCCGGACAGGGGGAGGCAATGAGCAGTTCTTC.

At least ten counts were recorded for this clone. J is TRBJ1-1 and V is TRBV5-6; 9 nucleotides match TRBD1. Germline CDR1 and CDR2: SGHDT and YYEEEE. J was trimmed by 4 bases and V by 5 bases; bases with no gene match: 12. This CDR3 is 16 amino acids long. Written as DNA, the CDR3 is TGTGCCAGCAGATCTCCGGGACAGGGAGGTACCACTGAAGCTTTCTTT. It specifies CASRSPGQGGTTEAFF.

The V call is TRBV5-8, the J call TRBJ1-1; possible D gene TRBD1, 6 bases. The germline V gene has CDR1 SGHTS and CDR2 YDEGEE. V gave up 0 bases and J gave up 11 bases, with 17 bases separating them. The CDR3 length is 14 residues. CDR3 DNA: TGTGCCAGCAGCTTGGAGCGGACAGACCCTCGGGCTTTCTTT. This codes for CASSLERTDPRAFF. Full variable domain (remainder filled in from reference TRBV5-8 and TRBJ1-1): EAGVTQSPTHLIKTRGQQATLRCSPISGHTSVYWYQQALGLGLQFLLWYDEGEERNRGNFPPRFSGRQFPNYSSELNVNALELEDSALYLCASSLERTDPRAFFGQGTRLTVV.

The chain carries TRBV28 and TRBJ2-7; no clear D gene. CDR1 is MDHEN, CDR2 SYDVKM, per germline. The CDR3 sequence is 12 residues long. V lost 5 bases, J lost 5 bases, and 10 bases lay in between. The CDR3 DNA reads TGTGCCAGCAGTCTCCGCAGAAACGAGCAGTACTTC. Translation: CASSLRRNEQYF.

This clone was picked up one time. The rearrangement uses TRBV28 and TRBJ1-4; TRBD1 matches 9 bases. J lost 8 bases, V lost 6 bases, and 13 bases had no gene match. Germline V gene lookup returns CDR1 MDHEN and CDR2 SYDVKM. The CDR3 sequence is 16 residues long. The CDR3 sequence is CASSPRWDREGEKLFF. CDR3 coding DNA: TGTGCCAGCAGCCCCCGATGGGACAGGGAAGGGGAAAAACTGTTTTTT.

A few counts support this clone. The chain employs TRBV7-6 and TRBJ1-4, with D perhaps matching TRBD1 (5 bases). Looked up from germline, CDR1 is SGHVS and CDR2 is FNYEAQ. V shed 4 bases and J shed 8 bases, with 14 bases lying between them. The CDR3 runs 14 residues. CDR3 coding DNA: TGTGCCAGCAGCTCTCCGGGGCTAAACGAAAAACTGTTTTTT. This gives the protein CASSSPGLNEKLFF. The full variable domain, rest sourced from reference TRBV7-6 and TRBJ1-4, is GAGVSQSPRYKVTKRGQDVALRCDPISGHVSLYWYRQALGQGPEFLTYFNYEAQQDKSGLPNDRFSAERPEGSISTLTIQRTEQRDSAMYRCASSSPGLNEKLFFGSGTQLSVL.